This entry features one TCR beta chain sequence. What antigen it recognizes has not been identified. The sample originates from a study of cytomegalovirus exposure and HLA in healthy donors (dated by TCRdb to between 2016 and 2019). Context from the whole study: According to an earlier analysis of around 600 of the donors, about 170 million T cells yielded approximately 120 million unique TCR beta sequences and 276 Gb of sequence data. An early release covering roughly 600 HLA-typed donors comprised approximately 290 gigabases of sequencing data and 85 million or so unique TCR sequences. The genetic ancestry cluster associated with self-reported Caucasian donors included 65% to 90% of the roughly 390 genotyped donors. The study was designed to test whether signatures of past pathogen exposure could be identified by cataloging public T cell receptors. Using immunosequencing, the study profiled T cell repertoires from approximately 700 subjects and related those repertoires to cytomegalovirus serostatus. In addition to the first cohort of approximately 650 subjects, a separate validation cohort of 120 different subjects was used. The study combined high-throughput TCR immunosequencing, statistical association of individual TCRs with disease status, and machine learning to predict cytomegalovirus infection status. A later analysis re-examined previously published TCR beta repertoires from just over 650 donors and added high-resolution HLA genotyping to investigate patterns of TCR occurrence. Rather than drawing on any new phenotypic data, the later analysis identified candidate immune exposures from TCR beta sequences and the way those sequences occurred across donors. In an earlier analysis of several hundred of the donors, high-throughput TCR beta sequencing was used to judge whether each TCR beta V gene segment behaved as functional or pseudogenic. Donor age, sex, ethnicity and CMV serostatus were collected together with the repertoire data. Genome-wide SNP genotypes for about 65% of the roughly 670 donors were used in a later genetic analysis, which treated that subset as a discovery cohort. Every discovery cohort repertoire had been produced on one sequencing platform. Class I and class II HLA loci were covered by the typing at four-digit resolution. Typing coverage varied by locus: roughly 620-640 donors for A, B, C, DRB1 and DQB1; 500 to 550 for DQA1; approximately 570 for DPA1; roughly 450 for DPB1. Five DR-DQ haplotypes were treated as single units for association and clustering because of strong linkage in the cohort. Among a few hundred genotyped donors of the cohort, an average of approximately 230,000 unique TCR beta nucleotide sequences were sequenced per donor, roughly 20% of them non-productive. Findings and caveats that apply to the study as a whole: In a later analysis, most CMV-associated TCR beta chains were found to appear HLA-restricted, with HLA associations seemingly driven largely by CMV exposure. Compared with the approximately 700-donor mean, donors in an Asian-associated ancestry cluster had fewer N-insertions in productive TCRs, according to a later genetic analysis. The presence/absence analyses assumed that sequencing depth was roughly uniform across donors, and that assumption may not be true. The authors suggested that the approach could potentially be extended to other disease states and immunological phenotypes. A further reported finding was that TCR beta sequences accurately predicted the HLA-A and HLA-B alleles for most subjects in the first cohort. When HLA alleles, especially DR and DQ, strongly co-occurred, TCR associations were difficult to assign to individual alleles. Correlated functional status among segregating V segments might be attributable to linkage disequilibrium, but an unknown experimental factor could not be ruled out. In a later analysis, HLA-associated TCR beta chains were found to be more clonally expanded and to have lower generation probabilities than equally common non-associated chains. The study gave a list of under 200 TCR beta chains associated with cytomegalovirus. Broadly in line with IMGT annotations, most TCR beta V segments showed up in productive rearrangements about 87% or about 30% of the time in an earlier analysis of approximately 600 of the donors. A later analysis reported that several top co-occurrence clusters appeared linked to parvovirus B19, influenza, CMV and Epstein-Barr virus. In vitro tests confirmed that three of the cytomegalovirus-associated TCR beta chains recognize cytomegalovirus antigens. The earlier analysis of 587 of the donors excluded approximately 15 rarely observed V segments, including chromosome 9 orphons, because counts were too low. An association between a missense DCLRE1C variant and V-gene and J-gene trimming of TCR beta chains was found in a later genetic analysis and replicated in an independent cohort. A cluster of highly shared sequence variants was judged likely to represent a technical artifact of the sequencing pipeline. Some IMGT-functional V segments, including TRBV6-2 and TRBV6-3, could not be told apart with the 87-base-pair reads, so those segments were excluded. Most TCR sequences were seen in very few donors, while some public TCRs were found in many individuals. In a later analysis, the rate of TCR association differed among HLA loci, with DRB1 alleles having the most associated TCRs and HLA-C alleles having the fewest. Cytomegalovirus status was reported to be diagnosed by the classifier with high specificity and sensitivity in both the original and validation cohorts. Specific HLA alleles were associated with 15,000 to 20,000 TCR beta sequences at a false discovery rate of 0.05 in a later analysis. Only TCR beta chains were sequenced in this cohort, and the absence of alpha or paired-chain data limited detectable features. For the cohort, immune exposure information was limited to CMV serostatus. Because HLA typing was unavailable for some donors at each locus, only the typed subset was used in association tests.

The library was made by the immunoSEQ multiplex PCR assay. The multiplex PCR relied on a mix of 60 forward primers for TCR Vbeta segments and 13 reverse primers for TCR Jbeta segments. The CDR3 region of rearranged TCR beta genes was amplified from genomic DNA by a multiplex PCR assay. The Illumina HiSeq System was used to sequence the amplified TCR beta libraries as 87-base-pair reads. The study's processing was this. A later analysis tallied roughly 78 million unique TCR beta chains across the approximately 670 repertoires, and some 10 million of those chains were shared by two or more donors. A nearest-neighbor algorithm error-corrected the raw reads and collapsed the reads into unique sequences, merging closely related sequences to remove PCR and sequencing errors. V, D and J gene segments were assigned by aligning CDR3 sequences to IMGT reference sequences. For a sequence to be retained, at least a six-nucleotide match to both a V gene segment and a J gene segment was required. A rearrangement counted as productive if the CDR3 had no stop codons and remained in frame with V and J, and every other rearrangement counted as non-productive. Following IMGT convention, CDR3 was defined as the stretch from the second conserved V-encoded cysteine to the conserved J-encoded phenylalanine. Sequences without an unambiguous match to a single V gene segment were excluded from the earlier analysis of almost 600 of the donors. An earlier analysis of fewer than 750 of the donors called V segments functional above 56.7% productive rearrangements and segregating when the between-donor standard deviation exceeded 5%. To diagnose cytomegalovirus status from the catalog of TCR beta chain sequences, a statistical classification framework was built. In a later analysis, V and J genes were assigned by comparing TCR nucleotide sequences against IMGT/GENE-DB human TR gene sequences. The TCRdist pipeline was used in a later analysis to assign CDR3 sequences and most-parsimonious VDJ recombination scenarios. In a later analysis, each TCR beta chain was defined by its CDR3 amino acid sequence together with its V-gene family, and reads lacking a unique V-gene family were excluded. As a way to deal with suspected cross-contamination and a sequencing artifact, a later analysis dropped hundreds of nucleotide sequences that were highly shared and had low generation probability. For each public chain, a later analysis derived a clonal expansion index from normalized ranks of inferred template counts within each repertoire. In a later analysis, generation probabilities were computed with a VDJ recombination model fitted to out-of-frame rearrangements, and the resulting probabilities were checked against IGoR. In a later analysis, hypergeometric tests were used to score TCR-TCR, TCR-HLA and TCR-CMV co-occurrence, with a repertoire-size bias correction applied to TCR pairs. A later analysis estimated false discovery rates by permuting HLA or CMV assignments 20 times. In a later analysis, co-occurring TCRs were grouped with DBSCAN, and TCRdist sequence similarity was added when clustering was performed within HLA-allele-positive subsets. For co-occurrence clustering, repertoires with fewer than 30,000 or more than 120,000 public chains were excluded, along with 5 or 6 repertoires with anomalous nucleotide sharing. TCRdb limited this immuneACCESS table to in-frame rearrangements with V and J called. A share of clones is missing; checked studies link under half to unresolved V genes, and the rest is unexplained. V and J calls and clone size are as listed in that table; D and trimming were resolved from the DNA. This sample's table carries some 140,000 clones. Jointly, the top ten make up 1.5% to 2.5% of the sample.

Compared with germline, V lacks 0 bases and J lacks 7 bases; bases without a gene match: 3. The CDR3 starts with the cysteine, ends with the phenylalanine, and has 15 residues. Just CDR3 DNA is preserved here, 45 bases in frame from base 1. The germline V gene sets CDR1 to WSHSY and CDR2 to SAAADI. The cohort comprised 710 or so healthy bone marrow donors. At the time of sampling, every cohort member was nominally healthy, though immune exposures that went unrecorded were likely present. The donor was CMV seronegative and was included in the group of 352 seronegative cohort members. Each donor provided a peripheral blood sample, and peripheral blood mononuclear cells were used for TCR beta sequencing. Genomic DNA was extracted from the blood cell samples with the Qiagen DNeasy Blood Extraction Kit.

Sequencing was done on a sample of PBMCs. The chain is assembled from TRBV10-2 and TRBJ1-6; 7 middle bases align to TRBD1. The TCR sequence derives from a woman aged 55 to 70 in good health and CMV-seronegative. The DNA sequence is as follows: TGCGCCAGCAGTGAGTCGGGACAGCCCAATTCACCCCTCCACTTT. Its product reads: CASSESGQPNSPLHF.